A single sample is the source of the 5 T cell receptor beta chains below, sequenced in a study of blood T cell repertoires in COVID-19. Sequenced by immunoSEQ multiplex PCR; TCRdb stores in-frame clones only, minus some. The sample records 250,000 or so clones, 80% to 95% being singletons. Sequencing was performed on PBMCs or T cells enriched from blood (not recorded which). The receptors were gathered from a man aged 35 to 55 who had been exposed to COVID-19.

The chain carries TRBV9 and TRBJ2-1, with TRBD2 identical over 9 bases. The CDR3 has 18 amino acids. V was clipped by 4 bases and J by 7 bases; unmatched bases: 18. CDR1 and CDR2 (germline): SGDLS, YYNGEE. The CDR3 spells CASSFPSTAGGPRNEQFF. The CDR3 coding sequence is TGTGCCAGCAGCTTTCCGTCCACGGCGGGAGGGCCTCGGAATGAGCAGTTCTTC.

The rearrangement uses TRBV7-2 and TRBJ2-7; maybe TRBD2 (7 bases). Trimming removed 4 bases from V and 4 bases from J, with 14 bases in between. This CDR3 is built from 14 residues. Germline-derived CDR1 and CDR2 are SGHTA and FQGNSA. The CDR3 DNA is TGTGCCAGCAGCTACAGGGAGGGTCATTACGAGCAGTACTTC. It yields the protein CASSYREGHYEQYF.

The chain couples TRBV19 to TRBJ2-1, with 7 bases that match TRBD2. Germline loops: CDR1 LNHDA, CDR2 SQIVND (reference sequence). This CDR3 is built from 14 residues. V lost 4 bases, J lost 5 bases, and 5 bases stayed unmatched. CDR3 sequence reads: CASSTTSVNNEQFF. CDR3 sequence (DNA): TGTGCCAGTAGTACCACTAGCGTTAACAATGAGCAGTTCTTC.

The chain carries TRBV12-3 or TRBV12-4 and TRBJ2-1; D not resolved. V dropped 1 base and J dropped 6 bases, with 7 bases sitting between them. The CDR3 has 13 residues. In DNA form, the CDR3 reads TGTGCCAGCAGTTTAGTTCCAGGCAATGAGCAGTTCTTC. Its translation is CASSLVPGNEQFF.

Ten or more counts support this clone. V usage is TRBV10-3 and J usage is TRBJ2-3, with D maybe TRBD1 (6 bases). The CDR3 totals 18 residues. Germline V gene data show CDR1 as ENHRY and CDR2 as SYGVKD. V lost 10 bases, J lost 2 bases, and 28 bases lay in between. CDR3: CATRKGLEWDINTDTQYF. The CDR3 DNA follows: TGTGCCACCCGCAAAGGACTGGAGTGGGACATTAACACAGATACGCAGTATTTT.